This T cell receptor (beta chain) was recorded in a study of cytomegalovirus exposure and HLA in healthy donors. A remark on this clone: The antigen remains undetermined.

The data were produced by immunoSEQ multiplex PCR, yet TCRdb's version contains in-frame clones alone and is incomplete. The sample consists of approximately 58,000 clones, around 90% of them appearing once. Study-level findings and limits: The classifier reportedly diagnosed cytomegalovirus status with high sensitivity and specificity. It was about 180 TCR beta chains that were listed as cytomegalovirus-associated.

The CDR3 extends over 15 amino acids. V was shortened by 3 bases and J by 3 bases, with 14 bases between the two germline ends. CDR1 SGHTA and CDR2 FQGTGA come from the germline V gene. The chain is built from TRBV7-3 and TRBJ2-5, with D perhaps matching TRBD2 (5 bases). The source of this sequence is a woman in her 30s in good health and CMV-seronegative. Sequenced sample: PBMCs. CDR3 amino acids: CASSFTGSAEETQYF. The CDR3 DNA sequence: TGTGCCAGCAGCTTCACGGGTAGCGCTGAAGAGACCCAGTACTTC.